One sample yielded the 4 T cell receptor beta chains listed below, sequenced in a study of vaccination and CD4 T cells after COVID-19. Sequence data for DNA of cultured CD4+ T cells were generated by the Oncomine TCR Beta short-read assay. TCRdb reprocessed the PCR reads with MiXCR, giving one entry per CDR3 protein. The sample contains more than 15,000 distinct CDR3 sequences, about 59% of which appear only once. The sample's treatment: roughly 11-day PBMC culture with coronavirus spike peptide pools or control peptides (ViraFEST assay). No antigens are known for them. Sequencing used CD4+ T cells from blood, cultured in vitro, obtained before SARS-CoV-2 vaccination. These receptors all come from a human donor who had recovered from COVID-19.

This chain uses TRBV7-9 with TRBJ2-1, with 9 bases aligning to TRBD1. Germline loops: CDR1 SEHNR, CDR2 FQNEAQ (reference sequence). V shed 6 bases and J 4 bases; nucleotides not matched to a gene: 7. The CDR3 is 15 residues long. The CDR3 loop reads CASRLGTGIYNEQFF. CDR3 bases: TGTGCCAGCAGACTAGGGACAGGGATTTACAATGAGCAGTTCTTC.

The V gene is TRBV2, the J gene TRBJ2-1, with D hard to call. Germline V gives CDR1 SNHLY, CDR2 FYNNEI. This CDR3 has 12 amino acids. Trimming removed 2 bases at V and 3 bases at J, with 2 bases between. The chain's CDR3 is CASSELYNEQFF. DNA of the CDR3: TGTGCCAGCAGTGAACTCTACAATGAGCAGTTCTTC. The full variable domain, rest sourced from reference TRBV2 and TRBJ2-1, is EPEVTQTPSHQVTQMGQEVILRCVPISNHLYFYWYRQILGQKVEFLVSFYNNEISEKSEIFDDQFSVERPDGSNFTLKIRSTKLEDSAMYFCASSELYNEQFFGPGTRLTVL.

V and J are TRBV28 and TRBJ2-7; TRBD2 is a possible D gene (6 bases). In germline, CDR1 is MDHEN, CDR2 SYDVKM. The CDR3 consists of 15 residues. The ends were cut back, 7 bases at V and 9 bases at J, with 25 bases in the middle. CDR3 sequence: CASNHHSGSHQRQYF. CDR3 nucleotides: TGTGCCAGCAACCACCATAGCGGATCGCACCAACGGCAGTACTTC.

The V call is TRBV6-1, the J call TRBJ2-3; tentative D call: TRBD1 (5 bases). The V end was cut by 3 bases, the J end by 2 bases, with 9 bases between. The CDR3 runs to 14 residues. CDR1 is MNHNS and CDR2 is SASEGT in the germline V gene. Here the CDR3 reads CASSESRATDTQYF. CDR3 sequence (DNA): TGTGCCAGCAGTGAGTCCAGGGCCACAGATACGCAGTATTTT.